This T cell receptor beta chain was sequenced for a study of CD8 T cells in ankylosing spondylitis. General observations from the study: Disease-linked clones had a CD8+ phenotype and relatively low frequency in peripheral blood. Reportedly, matched ankylosing spondylitis synovial fluid was significantly enriched for disease-linked clones.

In this sample, this clonotype turned up many times. Its antigen is not identified. V was cut by 0 bases and J by 3 bases, with 12 bases left in between. Germline V CDR1 and CDR2: SGDLS, YYNGEE. The CDR3 spans 15 residues. With molecular barcodes, quantitative 5'-RACE was used to make the TCR beta libraries. TCRdb used MiXCR to reprocess the 5' RACE reads, holding one entry per CDR3 protein. This sample has roughly 90,000 distinct CDR3 sequences, with roughly 8.3% found just once. The chain has TRBV9 and TRBJ1-2; no reliable D call. The receptor's source is a male donor with ankylosing spondylitis or in good health (not recorded which). The sequenced material came from blood, either unsorted or a sorted T cell fraction (not recorded which). CDR3 nucleotide sequence: TGTGCCAGCAGCGTAGATTGGGGATCCTACTATGGCTACACCTTC. Translated, it gives CASSVDWGSYYGYTF.